This T cell receptor (beta chain) was recorded in a study of T-cell memory formation after mild COVID-19. One entry per CDR3 protein, called by TCRdb with MiXCR from the 5' RACE reads. The table lists fewer than 650,000 distinct CDR3 sequences, less than 25% of them singletons. This CDR3 contains 14 residues. Per germline, CDR1 MNHNS and CDR2 SASEGT. Trimming removed 5 bases from V and 4 bases from J; junction bases left unmatched: 7. As regards this clonotype: Its antigen is not known.

Study-wide results and limits: Some clones that responded turned up in pre-infection memory, which suggests that cross-reactive memory joined in.

This chain links TRBV6-1 with TRBJ1-2; 7 bases line up with TRBD1. This receptor was taken from an adult woman who had mild COVID-19 (a few samples of this study predate the infection). Cell type and time point are not known. Sequencing was performed on PBMCs or a T cell subset sorted from them (not recorded which). CDR3 residues: CASSLDRFSYGYTF. As DNA, the CDR3 is TGTGCCAGCAGTCTGGACAGGTTCAGCTATGGCTACACCTTC.